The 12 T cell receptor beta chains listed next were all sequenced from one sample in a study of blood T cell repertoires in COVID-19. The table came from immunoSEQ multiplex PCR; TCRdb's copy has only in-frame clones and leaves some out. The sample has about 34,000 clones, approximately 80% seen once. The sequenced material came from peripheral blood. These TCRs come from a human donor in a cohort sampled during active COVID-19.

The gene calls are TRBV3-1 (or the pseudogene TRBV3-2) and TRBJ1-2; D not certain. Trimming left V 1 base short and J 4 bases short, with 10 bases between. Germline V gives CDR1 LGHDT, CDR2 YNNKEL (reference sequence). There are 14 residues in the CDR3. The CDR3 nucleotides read TGTGCCAGCAGCCAAGTCACATCTGGCTATGGCTACACCTTC. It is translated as CASSQVTSGYGYTF.

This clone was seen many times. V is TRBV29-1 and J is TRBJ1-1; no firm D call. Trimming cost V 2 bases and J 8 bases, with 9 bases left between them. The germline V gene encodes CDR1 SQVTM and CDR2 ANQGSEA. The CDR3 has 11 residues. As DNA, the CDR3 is TGCAGCGTTGAATTGACTGGAGAAGCTTTCTTT. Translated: CSVELTGEAFF.

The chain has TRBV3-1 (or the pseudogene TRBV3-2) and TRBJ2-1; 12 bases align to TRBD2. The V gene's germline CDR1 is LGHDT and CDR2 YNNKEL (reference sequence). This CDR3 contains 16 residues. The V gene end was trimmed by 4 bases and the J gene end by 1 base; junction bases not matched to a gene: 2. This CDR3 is CASSRGLAGSYNEQFF. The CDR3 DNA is TGTGCCAGCAGCCGGGGACTAGCGGGTTCCTACAATGAGCAGTTCTTC.

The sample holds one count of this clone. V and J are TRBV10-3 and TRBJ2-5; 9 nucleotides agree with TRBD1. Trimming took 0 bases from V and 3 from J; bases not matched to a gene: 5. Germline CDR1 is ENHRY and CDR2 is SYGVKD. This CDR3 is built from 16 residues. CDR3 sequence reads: CAISESQGQGKETQYF. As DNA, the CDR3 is TGTGCCATCAGTGAGTCACAGGGACAGGGAAAAGAGACCCAGTACTTC.

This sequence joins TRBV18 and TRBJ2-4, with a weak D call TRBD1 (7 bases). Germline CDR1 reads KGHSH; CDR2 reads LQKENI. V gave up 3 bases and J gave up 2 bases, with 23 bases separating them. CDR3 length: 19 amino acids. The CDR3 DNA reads TGTGCCAGCTCACCGCGGGATGGGTCCAGGGGGTCGACCAAAAACATTCAGTACTTC. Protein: CASSPRDGSRGSTKNIQYF.

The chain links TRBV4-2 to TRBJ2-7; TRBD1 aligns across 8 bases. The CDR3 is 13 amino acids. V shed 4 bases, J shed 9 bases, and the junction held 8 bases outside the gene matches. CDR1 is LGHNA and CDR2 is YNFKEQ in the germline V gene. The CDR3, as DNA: TGTGCCAGCAGCCCAGGACAGGGCGTAGGGCAGTACTTC. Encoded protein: CASSPGQGVGQYF.

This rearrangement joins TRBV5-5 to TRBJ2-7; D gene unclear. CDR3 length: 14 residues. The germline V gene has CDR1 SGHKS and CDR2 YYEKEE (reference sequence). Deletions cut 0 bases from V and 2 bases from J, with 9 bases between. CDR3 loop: CASSLGPAAYEQYF. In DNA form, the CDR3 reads TGTGCCAGCAGCTTGGGCCCCGCAGCCTACGAGCAGTACTTC. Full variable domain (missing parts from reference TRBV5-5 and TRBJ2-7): DAGVTQSPTHLIKTRGQQVTLRCSPISGHKSVSWYQQVLGQGPQFIFQYYEKEERGRGNFPDRFSARQFPNYSSELNVNALLLGDSALYLCASSLGPAAYEQYFGPGTRLTVT.

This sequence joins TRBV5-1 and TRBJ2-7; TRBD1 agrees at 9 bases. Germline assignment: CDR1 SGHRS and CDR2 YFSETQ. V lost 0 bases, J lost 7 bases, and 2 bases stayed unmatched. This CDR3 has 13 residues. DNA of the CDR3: TGCGCCAGCAGCTTGGCCGGGACAGGGGAGCAGTACTTC. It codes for CASSLAGTGEQYF.

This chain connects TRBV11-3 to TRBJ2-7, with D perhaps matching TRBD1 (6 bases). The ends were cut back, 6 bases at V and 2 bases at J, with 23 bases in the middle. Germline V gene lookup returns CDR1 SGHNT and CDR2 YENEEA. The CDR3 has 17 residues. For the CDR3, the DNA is TGTGCCAGCAGTCTAGGGGGTGGGACGGATATCCCCTACGAGCAGTACTTC. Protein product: CASSLGGGTDIPYEQYF.

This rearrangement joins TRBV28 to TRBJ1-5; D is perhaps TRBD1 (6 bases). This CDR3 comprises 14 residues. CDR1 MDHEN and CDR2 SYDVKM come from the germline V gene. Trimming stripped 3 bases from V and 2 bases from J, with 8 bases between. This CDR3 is CASSFRQGNQPQHF. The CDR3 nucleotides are TGTGCCAGCAGTTTCCGACAGGGCAATCAGCCCCAGCATTTT.

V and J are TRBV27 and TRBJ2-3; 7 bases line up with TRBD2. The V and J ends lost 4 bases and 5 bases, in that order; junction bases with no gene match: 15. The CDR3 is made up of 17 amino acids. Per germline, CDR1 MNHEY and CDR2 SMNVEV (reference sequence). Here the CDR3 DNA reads TGTGCCAGCAGTTCACCGCGGAACGGGAGGAGCGGAGATACGCAGTATTTT. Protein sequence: CASSSPRNGRSGDTQYF.

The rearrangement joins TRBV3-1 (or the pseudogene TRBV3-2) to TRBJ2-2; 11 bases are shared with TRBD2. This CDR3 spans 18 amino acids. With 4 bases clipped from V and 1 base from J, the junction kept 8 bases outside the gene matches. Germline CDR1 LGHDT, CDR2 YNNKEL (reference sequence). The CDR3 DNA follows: TGTGCCAGCAGCCTTCTAGCGGGAGGCACAGGGAACACCGGGGAGCTGTTTTTT. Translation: CASSLLAGGTGNTGELFF.